Following are 16 T cell receptor beta chains from one sample sequenced in a study of cytomegalovirus exposure and HLA in healthy donors. PCR was performed using 60 Vbeta and 13 Jbeta primers. The assay was immunoSEQ multiplex PCR, and TCRdb's table has in-frame clones only and misses some. The sample contains fewer than 350,000 clones, 70% to 90% of which appear only once. The material sequenced was PBMCs. The receptor set was obtained from a woman aged 18-29 years in good health and CMV-seronegative.

The J gene is TRBJ2-7, the V gene TRBV9, with 7 positions matching TRBD1. Trimming at V came to 2 bases and at J to 0 bases, leaving 2 bases not matched to a gene. The CDR3 extends over 14 amino acids. From germline, CDR1 is SGDLS and CDR2 YYNGEE. The CDR3 sequence: CASSVTGASYEQYF. In DNA, the CDR3 is TGTGCCAGCAGCGTTACAGGGGCCTCCTACGAGCAGTACTTC.

The table lists this clone with a few counts. The chain links TRBV5-4 to TRBJ2-5; D is ambiguous. V was trimmed by 4 bases and J by 2 bases, leaving 6 bases between them. Germline V gene sequence: CDR1 SGHNT, CDR2 YYREEE (reference sequence). The CDR3 spans 12 residues. For the CDR3, the DNA is TGTGCCAGCAGCCGAGGACAAGAGACCCAGTACTTC. The encoded protein is CASSRGQETQYF.

The V and J genes are TRBV30 and TRBJ1-4; 7 nucleotides agree with TRBD1. CDR3 length equals 17 residues. CDR1 is GTSNPN, CDR2 SVGIG, per germline (reference sequence). J gave up 6 bases and V 2 bases, and 15 bases lay outside the gene matches. In DNA form, the CDR3 reads TGTGCCTGGAGTCCCCCCATTAAATACAGGGGTCATGAAAAACTGTTTTTT. The encoded protein is CAWSPPIKYRGHEKLFF. The full variable domain, completed using reference TRBV30 and TRBJ1-4, is SQTIHQWPATLVQPVGSPLSLECTVEGTSNPNLYWYRQAAGRGLQLLFYSVGIGQISSEVPQNLSASRPQDRQFILSSKKLLLSDSGFYLCAWSPPIKYRGHEKLFFGSGTQLSVL.

The J gene is TRBJ2-2, the V gene TRBV7-9; TRBD2 aligns across 8 bases. This CDR3 contains 17 residues. Germline V gene data show CDR1 as SEHNR and CDR2 as FQNEAQ (reference sequence). The junction had 11 bases not matched to a gene; V was cut back by 6 bases and J by 2 bases. The CDR3 sequence is CASRRGANMGNTGELFF. The DNA of the CDR3 is TGTGCCAGCAGGCGGGGGGCGAATATGGGAAACACCGGGGAGCTGTTTTTT. Full variable domain (remainder filled in from reference TRBV7-9 and TRBJ2-2): DTGVSQNPRHKITKRGQNVTFRCDPISEHNRLYWYRQTLGQGPEFLTYFQNEAQLEKSRLLSDRFSAERPKGSFSTLEIQRTEQGDSAMYLCASRRGANMGNTGELFFGEGSRLTVL.

V is TRBV10-3 and J is TRBJ1-4; possible D gene TRBD1, 6 bases. This CDR3 spans 16 amino acids. V gave up 3 bases and J gave up 8 bases, with 19 bases separating them. Germline V CDR1 and CDR2: ENHRY, SYGVKD. DNA of the CDR3: TGTGCCATCAGTGACTCTAGGGGGGGCGATGTAGAAAAACTGTTTTTT. It is translated as CAISDSRGGDVEKLFF.

This sequence joins TRBV27 and TRBJ2-1; TRBD2 matches at 9 bases. Germline assignment: CDR1 MNHEY and CDR2 SMNVEV (reference sequence). Trimming cost V 2 bases and J 10 bases; bases outside gene matches: 9. The length of the CDR3 is 15 residues. The DNA of the CDR3 is TGTGCCAGCAGTTTAGGCTCTAGCGGGGCTCGGGAGCAGTTCTTC. As protein: CASSLGSSGAREQFF.

The chain combines TRBV18 with TRBJ2-5; the D gene is possibly TRBD1 (5 bases). Trimming cost V 0 bases and J 2 bases, with 7 bases left between them. Per germline, CDR1 KGHSH and CDR2 LQKENI. This CDR3 comprises 14 residues. The CDR3 is CASSPPTVQETQYF. CDR3 in DNA: TGTGCCAGCTCACCACCGACAGTACAAGAGACCCAGTACTTC. The full variable domain, rest sourced from reference TRBV18 and TRBJ2-5, is NAGVMQNPRHLVRRRGQEARLRCSPMKGHSHVYWYRQLPEEGLKFMVYLQKENIIDESGMPKERFSAEFPKEGPSILRIQQVVRGDSAAYFCASSPPTVQETQYFGPGTRLLVL.

The V and J genes are TRBV4-1 and TRBJ1-6; 9 nucleotides align to TRBD1. Trimming at V came to 1 base and at J to 7 bases, leaving 11 bases not matched to a gene. This CDR3 comprises 18 residues. In germline, CDR1 is MGHRA, CDR2 YSYEKL. The chain's CDR3 is CASSQVGTGISPNSPLHF. CDR3 bases: TGCGCCAGCAGCCAAGTAGGGACAGGGATTTCACCAAATTCACCCCTCCACTTT.

The CDR3 sequence is CASSPGQGSGTDTQYF. CDR3 nucleotide sequence: TGTGCCAGCAGCCCCGGACAGGGTTCGGGCACAGATACGCAGTATTTT. The genes are TRBV11-3 and TRBJ2-3; 8 bases match TRBD1. V lost 5 bases, J lost 1 base, and 8 bases stayed unmatched. The CDR3 has 16 residues. Germline loops: CDR1 SGHNT, CDR2 YENEEA.

This clone showed up just a few times. The CDR3 bases are TGTGCCAGCAGACGACTAGATCTAGACACCGGGGAGCTGTTTTTT. Protein product: CASRRLDLDTGELFF. The chain recombines TRBV6-5 with TRBJ2-2; D possibly corresponds to TRBD2 (6 bases). Trimming cost V 6 bases and J 3 bases, with 14 bases left between them. The CDR3 has 15 residues. Germline V lookup: CDR1 MNHEY, CDR2 SVGAGI.

The chain employs TRBV2 and TRBJ2-1; maybe TRBD2 (5 bases). The ends were cut back, 4 bases at V and 0 bases at J, with 10 bases in the middle. This CDR3 is built from 15 residues. Germline V gene lookup returns CDR1 SNHLY and CDR2 FYNNEI. CDR3 DNA: TGTGCCAGCAGTGGACTAAAGAGCTCCTACAATGAGCAGTTCTTC. This sequence encodes CASSGLKSSYNEQFF.

The chain links TRBV6-5 to TRBJ1-4, with TRBD1 identical over 8 bases. This CDR3 has 14 amino acids. Germline CDR1 MNHEY, CDR2 SVGAGI. Germline trimming cut 7 bases from V and 0 bases from J; bases unmatched to any gene: 1. The CDR3 sequence is CASTTGATNEKLFF. Written as DNA, the CDR3 is TGTGCCAGCACGACAGGGGCAACTAATGAAAAACTGTTTTTT.

This clone has a single count. The CDR3 coding sequence is TGTGCCAGCAGCTTTCTCCGACAGACCGTCACTAGCACAGATACGCAGTATTTT. Translated: CASSFLRQTVTSTDTQYF. The chain combines TRBV7-9 with TRBJ2-3; D possibly corresponds to TRBD1 (5 bases). The CDR3 consists of 18 residues. Deletions cut 3 bases from V and 0 bases from J, with 19 bases between. Germline values: CDR1 SEHNR, CDR2 FQNEAQ (reference sequence).

This rearrangement joins TRBV10-3 to TRBJ1-6; D not resolved. CDR3 size: 15 residues. V was clipped by 3 bases and J by 5 bases, with 11 bases between them. Per the germline V gene, CDR1 is ENHRY and CDR2 is SYGVKD. DNA for the CDR3: TGTGCCATCAGTGATCCGGCAGCGAATAATTCACCCCTCCACTTT. It yields the protein CAISDPAANNSPLHF.

The genes are TRBV6-5 and TRBJ2-7; 7 positions match TRBD2. Trimming cost V 5 bases and J 4 bases; bases outside gene matches: 5. Germline V gives CDR1 MNHEY, CDR2 SVGAGI. The CDR3 is 13 residues long. Written as DNA, the CDR3 is TGTGCCAGCAGTACGGGGGGTAAATACGAGCAGTACTTC. It is translated as CASSTGGKYEQYF.

V and J are TRBV6-5 and TRBJ1-4; 9 bases are shared with TRBD1. The CDR3 covers 14 residues. Per germline, CDR1 MNHEY and CDR2 SVGAGI. Unmatched junction bases numbered 6, after V lost 5 bases and J lost 8 bases. The CDR3 nucleotides are TGTGCCAGCAGTCACGACAGGGGGAACGAAAAACTGTTTTTT. Translated, it gives CASSHDRGNEKLFF.